Shown below are 10 T cell receptor beta chains from a single sample sequenced in a study of CD8+CD57+ T cells in acquired aplastic anemia. Profiles of TCR beta VDJ and CDR3 were generated from a genomic DNA template. TCRdb processed the reads anew with MiXCR; each CDR3 protein has one entry. The sample has roughly 290,000 distinct CDR3 sequences, roughly 61% seen once. Sequenced patients had shown CD8+CD57+ cell expansion by flow cytometry. Input material: sorted CD4+, CD8+, or CD8+CD57+ T cells (not recorded which) from PBMCs. The receptors derive from a human donor with aplastic anemia.

This clonotype showed up just a few times. J is TRBJ2-7 and V is TRBV5-1; D gene unclear. The CDR3 totals 14 residues. Trimming pared 0 bases from V and 5 bases from J, leaving 12 bases between. CDR1 SGHRS and CDR2 YFSETQ come from the germline V gene. For the CDR3, the DNA is TGCGCCAGCAGCTTGGGGAATAGTCCCGACGAGCAGTACTTC. This encodes CASSLGNSPDEQYF.

This clonotype has only a few counts. The genes are TRBV29-1 and TRBJ2-1; tentatively, D is TRBD1 (6 bases). The CDR3 has 14 amino acids. V lost 6 bases, J lost 0 bases, and 12 bases lay in between. Germline CDR1 is SQVTM and CDR2 is ANQGSEA. In DNA, the CDR3 is TGCAGCGTGCTGGACAGTTTCTCCTACAATGAGCAGTTCTTC. Translation: CSVLDSFSYNEQFF.

CDR3 protein: CASSLRSVSYEQYF. CDR3 coding DNA: TGTGCCAGCAGCTTAAGATCCGTATCCTACGAGCAGTACTTC. The rearrangement uses TRBV11-2 and TRBJ2-7; D gene uncertain. V lost 2 bases to trimming and J lost 1 base, with 9 bases between them. Germline lookup yields CDR1 SGHAT and CDR2 FQNNGV. This CDR3 region has 14 residues.

This clonotype was seen only a few times. The chain joins TRBV20-1 to TRBJ2-3, with 8 bases identical to TRBD2. This CDR3 has 14 residues. J was trimmed by 1 base and V by 5 bases; bases with no gene match: 5. In germline, CDR1 is DFQATT, CDR2 SNEGSKA (reference sequence). The DNA of the CDR3 is TGCAGTGCTCGCGGGGGGTGGGGCACAGATACGCAGTATTTT. Translated, it gives CSARGGWGTDTQYF.

The V gene is TRBV7-6, the J gene TRBJ2-7; a possible D gene is TRBD2 (5 bases). V dropped 3 bases and J dropped 2 bases, with 11 bases sitting between them. Germline CDR1 SGHVS, CDR2 FNYEAQ. The CDR3 consists of 14 residues. CDR3: CASSLAGEPYEQYF. CDR3 DNA: TGTGCCAGCAGCTTGGCGGGTGAGCCCTACGAGCAGTACTTC. Drawing the rest from reference TRBV7-6 and TRBJ2-7, the complete variable domain is GAGVSQSPRYKVTKRGQDVALRCDPISGHVSLYWYRQALGQGPEFLTYFNYEAQQDKSGLPNDRFSAERPEGSISTLTIQRTEQRDSAMYRCASSLAGEPYEQYFGPGTRLTVT.

At least ten counts were recorded for this clonotype. The chain carries TRBV5-4 and TRBJ2-7, with 9 bases identical to TRBD1. Trimming at V came to 6 bases and at J to 2 bases, leaving 9 bases not matched to a gene. This CDR3 region has 15 residues. Looked up from germline, CDR1 is SGHNT and CDR2 is YYREEE (reference sequence). The CDR3 DNA is TGTGCCAGCACCAAAGAACAGGGGGCCGCCTACGAGCAGTACTTC. It is translated as CASTKEQGAAYEQYF.

This clonotype has ten or more counts. The chain links TRBV20-1 to TRBJ2-7; TRBD2 agrees at 12 bases. The trim removed 4 bases at V and 6 bases at J, leaving 7 bases unmatched. Per the germline V gene, CDR1 is DFQATT and CDR2 is SNEGSKA (reference sequence). This CDR3 spans 14 amino acids. Here the CDR3 DNA reads TGCAGTGCTATGACTAGCGGGAGTTCGGGCGAGCAGTACTTC. Protein sequence: CSAMTSGSSGEQYF.

The table lists this clonotype with many counts. This rearrangement joins TRBV4-1 to TRBJ1-1; D unresolved. The CDR3 has 14 residues. V was shortened by 0 bases and J by 3 bases, with 8 bases between the two germline ends. Per germline, CDR1 MGHRA and CDR2 YSYEKL. The CDR3 DNA is TGCGCCAGCAGCCAAGATAGCGGGTACACTGAAGCTTTCTTT. Its translation is CASSQDSGYTEAFF.

The V and J genes are TRBV12-3 or TRBV12-4 and TRBJ2-5; 12 bases map to TRBD2. This CDR3 is 14 amino acids long. Germline trimming cut 6 bases from V and 3 bases from J; bases unmatched to any gene: 2. The CDR3 nucleotides are TGTGCCAGCAGACTAGCGGGGGGAGAAGAGACCCAGTACTTC. It is translated as CASRLAGGEETQYF.

The V and J genes are TRBV12-3 or TRBV12-4 and TRBJ1-1, with D maybe TRBD1 (5 bases). Trimming cost V 1 base and J 1 base, with 13 bases left between them. This CDR3 comprises 16 residues. The CDR3 loop is CASSLGQTGGNTEAFF. The DNA for the CDR3 is TGTGCCAGCAGTTTAGGACAGACCGGGGGGAACACTGAAGCTTTCTTT.